This passage covers 5 T cell receptor beta chains from one sample sequenced in a study of blood T cell repertoires in COVID-19. Libraries were prepared by immunoSEQ multiplex PCR; TCRdb keeps only in-frame clonotypes and omits some of them. This sample has approximately 260,000 clones, with more than 65% found just once. The sample comprised PBMCs or T cells enriched from blood (not recorded which). These receptors all come from a man aged 45 to 65 who had recovered from COVID-19.

This clone was seen a single time. V is TRBV11-2 and J is TRBJ2-7; TRBD2 agrees at 12 bases. Looked up from germline, CDR1 is SGHAT and CDR2 is FQNNGV. V was pared by 0 bases and J by 7 bases, with 7 bases of the junction left unmatched. CDR3 length: 16 amino acids. CDR3 loop: CASSLEASGRAREQYF. CDR3 in DNA: TGTGCCAGCAGCTTAGAGGCTAGCGGGAGGGCCCGAGAGCAGTACTTC.

V is TRBV4-2 and J is TRBJ2-7; D might be TRBD2 (5 bases). Deletions cut 0 bases from V and 2 bases from J, with 14 bases between. The CDR3 runs 16 residues. CDR1 and CDR2 from the germline V gene are LGHNA and YNFKEQ. This CDR3 reads CASSQDSGLGAYEQYF. The DNA for the CDR3 is TGTGCCAGCAGCCAAGACTCGGGGTTAGGCGCCTACGAGCAGTACTTC.

The V call is TRBV28, the J call TRBJ2-5; a weak D match, TRBD1 (6 bases). Germline V gene sequence: CDR1 MDHEN, CDR2 SYDVKM. The CDR3 has 14 residues. V dropped 6 bases and J dropped 4 bases, with 15 bases sitting between them. The CDR3 sequence: CASRPPLGAETQYF. The CDR3 coding sequence is TGTGCCAGCAGACCTCCGTTGGGGGCAGAGACCCAGTACTTC. Full variable domain (outside the CDR3, taken from reference TRBV28 and TRBJ2-5): DVKVTQSSRYLVKRTGEKVFLECVQDMDHENMFWYRQDPGLGLRLIYFSYDVKMKEKGDIPEGYSVSREKKERFSLILESASTNQTSMYLCASRPPLGAETQYFGPGTRLLVL.

This chain connects TRBV18 to TRBJ1-1; possibly TRBD1 for D (5 bases). CDR3 length equals 16 residues. CDR1 is KGHSH, CDR2 LQKENI, per germline. Between the trimmed V and J ends, which lost 0 bases and 0 bases, there was a span of 11 bases. CDR3 region: CASSPPEGKMNTEAFF. CDR3 in DNA: TGTGCCAGCTCACCACCGGAGGGGAAGATGAACACTGAAGCTTTCTTT.

CDR3: CASSPAPPRGKTEAFF. In DNA form, the CDR3 reads TGTGCCAGCTCCCCCGCCCCCCCGAGGGGGAAAACTGAAGCTTTCTTT. The chain has TRBV18 and TRBJ1-1; weak D call: TRBD1 (6 bases). Germline-derived CDR1 and CDR2 are KGHSH and LQKENI. The CDR3 contains 16 residues. Trimming left V 6 bases short and J 5 bases short, with 22 bases between.